This T cell receptor beta chain was captured by sequencing in a study of cytotoxic CD8 clonotypes in ibrutinib-treated CLL. Regarding the study as a whole: Upon ibrutinib response clonality rose, and upon progression it fell back toward baseline.

Trimming cost V 2 bases and J 7 bases; bases outside gene matches: 7. The CDR3 contains 15 residues. Germline loops: CDR1 SGHTA, CDR2 FQGNSA. A single count supports this clone. As yet, its antigen is unknown. TCRdb's copy holds only in-frame clones and misses some; the assay was immunoSEQ multiplex PCR. The sample has approximately 92,000 clones, roughly three quarters seen once; the top ten hold about 22%. This sample comprised PBMCs, obtained after 24 months of ibrutinib treatment. The rearrangement uses TRBV7-2 and TRBJ1-4; the match to TRBD1 covers 7 bases. This clonotype was obtained from a human donor with chronic lymphocytic leukemia. CDR3 DNA sequence: TGTGCCAGCAGCTTACAGGGGGGTAGTTCTGAAAAACTGTTTTTT. Protein product: CASSLQGGSSEKLFF.